This T cell receptor beta chain derives from a study of blood T cell repertoires in COVID-19. Study at large: Some COVID-19 samples were acute and others convalescent; all came from the United States, Italy and Spain. The analysed material was cDNA or gDNA that came from T cells, B-cell-depleted T cells, or PBMCs.

Germline loops: CDR1 MNHEY, CDR2 SVGEGT. The length of the CDR3 is 16 residues. The junction had 6 bases not matched to a gene; V was cut back by 4 bases and J by 2 bases. Measured with immunoSEQ multiplex PCR; TCRdb has only the in-frame clones, and not every one. The sample consists of about 140,000 clones, around 80% of them appearing once. The chain couples TRBV6-2 or TRBV6-3 to TRBJ2-3; 10 bases are shared with TRBD2. The TCR comes from a man between 60 and 75 years old with active or convalescent COVID-19. The specimen was peripheral blood. Here the CDR3 DNA reads TGTGCCAGCAGTTGGTTCCTAGCGGGGGACACAGATACGCAGTATTTT. Protein sequence: CASSWFLAGDTDTQYF.